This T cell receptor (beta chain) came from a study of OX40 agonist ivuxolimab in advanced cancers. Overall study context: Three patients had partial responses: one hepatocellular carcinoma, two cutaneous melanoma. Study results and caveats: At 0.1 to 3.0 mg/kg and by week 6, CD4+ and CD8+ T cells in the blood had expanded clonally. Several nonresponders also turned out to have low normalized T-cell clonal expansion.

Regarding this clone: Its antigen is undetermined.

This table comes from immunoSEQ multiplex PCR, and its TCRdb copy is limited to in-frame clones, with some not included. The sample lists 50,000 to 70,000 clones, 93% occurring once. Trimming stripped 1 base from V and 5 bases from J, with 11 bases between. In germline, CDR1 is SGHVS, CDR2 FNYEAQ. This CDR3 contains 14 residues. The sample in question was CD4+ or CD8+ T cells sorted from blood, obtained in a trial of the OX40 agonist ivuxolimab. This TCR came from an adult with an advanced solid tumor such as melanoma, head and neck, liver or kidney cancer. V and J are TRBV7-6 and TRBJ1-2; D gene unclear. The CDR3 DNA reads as TGTGCCAGCAGCTTAGTTCACTCGGGGTATGGCTACACCTTC. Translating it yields CASSLVHSGYGYTF.